What follows are 3 T cell receptor beta chains derived from one specimen sequenced in a study of blood T cell repertoires in COVID-19. Assay used: immunoSEQ multiplex PCR; TCRdb lists only in-frame clones, some missing. The sample carries fewer than 400,000 clones, 75% to 90% recorded once. The sequenced material came from PBMCs or T cells enriched from blood (not recorded which). The receptors were sampled from a man younger than 45 who had recovered from COVID-19.

This clone was detected only a few times. The chain has TRBV7-2 and TRBJ1-4; 9 bases agree with TRBD1. J lost 6 bases, V lost 3 bases, and 2 bases had no gene match. The CDR3 totals 14 residues. Germline values: CDR1 SGHTA, CDR2 FQGNSA. CDR3 loop: CASSLRQGDEKLFF. In DNA, the CDR3 is TGTGCCAGCAGCTTGCGACAGGGGGATGAAAAACTGTTTTTT.

The chain links TRBV7-2 to TRBJ1-2, with D perhaps TRBD1 (6 bases). V gave up 2 bases and J gave up 11 bases, with 21 bases separating them. There are 15 residues in the CDR3. Germline V gene sequence: CDR1 SGHTA, CDR2 FQGNSA. In nucleotides, the CDR3 is TGTGCCAGCAGCTTACCCGGGGTTCCGGGGGGCGGATACACCTTC. Residues: CASSLPGVPGGGYTF.

J is TRBJ2-2 and V is TRBV7-2, with TRBD2 identical over 8 bases. After removal of 5 bases from V and 6 bases from J, the junction contained 17 bases not matched to a gene. Germline V gene data show CDR1 as SGHTA and CDR2 as FQGNSA. The CDR3 is 18 residues long. The CDR3: CASSPRAGLVRIAGELFF. DNA of the CDR3: TGTGCCAGCAGCCCTCGAGCGGGACTAGTGCGTATCGCCGGGGAGCTGTTTTTT.